This TCR beta chain was recorded in a study of regulatory T cells in long-lasting Graves disease. Noted time point: persistent/refractory GD, antithyroid drugs over 5 years with positive TRAb. RNA isolated from PBMCs was used to make the TCR library. iRepertoire HTBI primers and Arm-PCR of CDR3 regions built TCR beta libraries. TCRdb re-called the multiplex PCR reads through MiXCR, storing one row per CDR3 protein. The repertoire consists of some 330,000 distinct CDR3 sequences, with more than 20% occurring once and the leading ten covering 25% to 30%. CDR1 and CDR2 from the germline V gene are KGHSH and LQKENI. This CDR3 comprises 13 residues. V lost 1 base to trimming and J lost 6 bases, with 10 bases between them.

The sequencing used peripheral blood mononuclear cells (PBMCs), collected when the disease was refractory, from a patient treated with antithyroid drugs. This TCR was sampled from a woman aged 40 to 50 with Graves disease. The chain links TRBV18 to TRBJ2-7, with D unresolved. The CDR3 DNA reads as TGTGCCAGCTCACCACTCCCCCTGGGCGAGCAGTACTTC. This codes for CASSPLPLGEQYF.